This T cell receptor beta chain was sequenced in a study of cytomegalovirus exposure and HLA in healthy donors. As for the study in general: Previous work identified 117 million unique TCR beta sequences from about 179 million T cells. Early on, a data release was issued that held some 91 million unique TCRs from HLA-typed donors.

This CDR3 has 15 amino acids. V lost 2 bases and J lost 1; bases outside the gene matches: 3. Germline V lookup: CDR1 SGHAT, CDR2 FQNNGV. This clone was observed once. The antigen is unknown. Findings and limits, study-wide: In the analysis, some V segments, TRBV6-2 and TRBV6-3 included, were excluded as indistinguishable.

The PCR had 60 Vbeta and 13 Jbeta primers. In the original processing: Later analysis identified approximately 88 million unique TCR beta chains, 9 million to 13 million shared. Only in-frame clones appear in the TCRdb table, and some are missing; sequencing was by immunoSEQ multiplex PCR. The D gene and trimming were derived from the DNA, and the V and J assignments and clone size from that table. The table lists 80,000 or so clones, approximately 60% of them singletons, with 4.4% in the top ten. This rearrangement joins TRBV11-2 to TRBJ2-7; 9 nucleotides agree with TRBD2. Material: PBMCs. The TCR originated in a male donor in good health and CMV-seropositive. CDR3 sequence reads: CASSLLAGRSYEQYF. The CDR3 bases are TGTGCCAGCAGCTTACTAGCGGGGAGGTCCTACGAGCAGTACTTC.